This entry lists 7 T cell receptor beta chains sequenced from one sample in a study of regulatory T cells in long-lasting Graves disease (dated by TCRdb to the early 2020s). Receptor libraries were prepared by multiplex PCR. Sequencing was carried out with an Illumina HiSeq 4000. CDR3 regions were amplified by Arm-PCR with iRepertoire HTBI primers to construct TCR beta libraries. TCRdb reran the public reads through fastp at Q25 and MiXCR, keeping productive beta chains. Rows with a matching CDR3 protein are joined into one entry that keeps the most common DNA and genes. Counted in this sample were roughly 250,000 distinct CDR3 sequences; under 20% of them appeared once. The ten top clones hold 11% to 15% of the sample. Interpreted using the paper, the time point label stands for: newly diagnosed GD, antithyroid drugs for less than 3 months. For both TCR sequencing and RNA sequencing, RNA was extracted from PBMCs in TRIzol.

These data were also reused for a study on T cells in Graves' hyperthyroidism and ophthalmopathy.

The sequencing here drew on peripheral blood mononuclear cells (PBMCs), taken at new diagnosis, from a patient treated with antithyroid drugs. These receptors all stem from a woman aged 25 to 39 with Graves disease. Donor details come from another sample of the same person, matched by shared clones.

This clonotype has ten or more counts. The chain couples TRBV12-3 or TRBV12-4 to TRBJ1-5; no definite D call. CDR3 length: 13 amino acids. Trimming stripped 5 bases from V and 7 bases from J, with 12 bases between. The CDR3 DNA follows: TGTGCCAGCAGTGTGTGGGCCTCACAGCCCCAGCATTTT. Residues: CASSVWASQPQHF.

This clonotype was counted at least ten times. This chain links TRBV25-1 with TRBJ1-1; D gene uncertain. Trimming took off 3 bases at V and 4 bases at J, with 12 bases between the two ends. Germline CDR1 is MGHDK and CDR2 is SYGVNS. The length of the CDR3 is 14 residues. Written as DNA, the CDR3 is TGTGCCAGCAGTGAGGAAGTGGGGAGCACTGAAGCTTTCTTT. The encoded protein is CASSEEVGSTEAFF.

This clonotype was recorded many times. Compared with germline, one end of the junction differs, possibly owing to a read error. V usage is TRBV5-1 and J usage is TRBJ2-3; D not resolved. The CDR3 loop spans 13 amino acids. Germline loops: CDR1 SGHRS, CDR2 YFSETQ. In DNA form, the CDR3 reads TGTGCCAGCAGCTTGGAAGGCACAGATACGCAGTATTTT. Its protein is CASSLEGTDTQYF.

As for this clonotype: A much larger clone lies one base from this, so it may be a read error. The chain joins TRBV6-2 or TRBV6-3 to TRBJ2-5, with unresolved D. Germline V gene data show CDR1 as MNHEY and CDR2 as SVGEGT. The CDR3 consists of 15 residues. Between the trimmed V and J ends, which lost 10 bases and 1 base, there was a span of 19 bases. CDR3 nucleotides: TGTGCCACGTCCCCGGCCCCAGACGGCCAAGAGACCCAGTACTTC. Its protein product is CATSPAPDGQETQYF.

Concerning this clonotype itself: A far larger clone differs by one base, so this is likely a read error. J is TRBJ1-1 and V is TRBV7-2; D is uncertain. The V end was cut by 8 bases, the J end by 7 bases, with 11 bases between. Germline V gene data show CDR1 as SGHTA and CDR2 as FQGNSA. The CDR3 is 11 residues long. CDR3 loop: CASGRSDEAFF. In DNA form, the CDR3 reads TGTGCCAGCGGACGGAGTGATGAAGCTTTCTTT.

This clonotype appeared many times. The V call is TRBV5-1, the J call TRBJ2-7, with D perhaps matching TRBD1 (5 bases). V shed 0 bases and J shed 2 bases, with 12 bases lying between them. The CDR3 has 15 residues. From germline, CDR1 is SGHRS and CDR2 YFSETQ. The CDR3 DNA reads TGCGCCAGCAGCTTGGTCGGCAGGGCGGCCTACGAGCAGTACTTC. Its translation is CASSLVGRAAYEQYF.

The V call is TRBV6-1, the J call TRBJ1-5, with 12 nucleotides matching TRBD1. The CDR3 is 15 residues long. The V gene end was trimmed by 8 bases and the J gene end by 3 bases; junction bases not matched to a gene: 5. Germline lookup yields CDR1 MNHNS and CDR2 SASEGT. Written as DNA, the CDR3 is TGTGCCAGCGGGGGGACAGGGGGCTACAATCAGCCCCAGCATTTT. Translated: CASGGTGGYNQPQHF.